The 14 T cell receptor beta chains reported below all come from one sample, sequenced in a study of cytomegalovirus exposure and HLA in healthy donors. Both 60 Vbeta primers and 13 Jbeta primers went into the PCR. Some clones are missing from TCRdb's copy, which holds only in-frame ones; the method was immunoSEQ multiplex PCR. The sample lists 100,000 to 150,000 clones, about 81% occurring once. The specimen sequenced was PBMCs. The receptor set was obtained from a woman aged 25 to 45 in good health and CMV-seronegative.

This chain joins TRBV30 and TRBJ1-2; 7 bases match TRBD1. This CDR3 contains 12 residues. Germline V lookup: CDR1 GTSNPN, CDR2 SVGIG (reference sequence). V lost 2 bases, J lost 3 bases, and 0 bases stayed unmatched. This CDR3 is CAWSTGDYGYTF. CDR3 DNA sequence: TGTGCCTGGAGTACAGGGGACTATGGCTACACCTTC.

This clone has a handful of counts. The J gene is TRBJ1-5, the V gene TRBV6-5; weak D call: TRBD1 (6 bases). This CDR3 has 14 amino acids. CDR1 is MNHEY, CDR2 SVGAGI, per germline. V was clipped by 6 bases and J by 9 bases, with 18 bases between them. CDR3 DNA: TGTGCCAGCAGGCCCCCACAGGGTTCAGGGCCCCAGCATTTT. The encoded protein is CASRPPQGSGPQHF.

This rearrangement joins TRBV21-1 to TRBJ1-5. TRBV21-1 is a documented pseudogene. There are 15 residues in the CDR3. For the CDR3, the DNA is TGTGCCAGCAGCTACCACGGGGATAGCAATCAGCCCCAGCATTTT. Translating gives CASSYHGDSNQPQHF.

This chain connects TRBV29-1 to TRBJ1-5, with a weak D call TRBD1 (5 bases). Germline V gene lookup returns CDR1 SQVTM and CDR2 ANQGSEA. The V gene lost 2 bases and the J gene lost 7 bases, with 12 bases spanning the gap. The CDR3 sequence is 13 residues long. The CDR3 DNA is TGCAGCGTTGAACCGGGAGCAGGGCAGCCCCAGCATTTT. It yields the protein CSVEPGAGQPQHF.

A note on this clone: This same CDR3 is encoded by further DNA sequences in the sample. The chain has TRBV10-2 and TRBJ1-5; D may be TRBD1 (6 bases). CDR1 is WSHSY and CDR2 is SAAADI in the germline V gene. V gave up 3 bases and J gave up 6 bases, with 9 bases separating them. This CDR3 has 13 residues. This CDR3 reads CASSEQGGQPQHF. CDR3 nucleotides: TGCGCCAGCAGTGAACAGGGCGGTCAGCCCCAGCATTTT.

J is TRBJ1-5 and V is TRBV11-2; 9 bases agree with TRBD1. The CDR3 has 13 amino acids. Germline assignment: CDR1 SGHAT and CDR2 FQNNGV. The junction had 3 bases not matched to a gene; V was cut back by 5 bases and J by 7 bases. The CDR3 nucleotides read TGTGCCAGCAGCAGGGACAGGGCCCAGCCCCAGCATTTT. This codes for CASSRDRAQPQHF.

V usage is TRBV5-6 and J usage is TRBJ2-3, with D possibly being TRBD2 (6 bases). The CDR3 is 15 amino acids. The germline CDR1 and CDR2 sequences are SGHDT and YYEEEE. V lost 2 bases, J lost 4 bases, and 14 bases lay in between. CDR3 sequence (DNA): TGTGCCAGCAGCTTTGGGAGGTATCTCCCAGATACGCAGTATTTT. This gives the protein CASSFGRYLPDTQYF.

The gene calls are TRBV6-1 and TRBJ2-7; D possibly corresponds to TRBD2 (7 bases). CDR1 is MNHNS and CDR2 is SASEGT in the germline V gene. The CDR3 is 16 amino acids. The germline V and J ends were trimmed by 0 bases and 6 bases, with 18 bases remaining between them. CDR3 DNA sequence: TGTGCCAGCAGTGAAGCGCTGTGGGGGGGCCGGGCCGAGCAGTACTTC. Residues: CASSEALWGGRAEQYF.

The chain joins TRBV9 to TRBJ2-2; a possible D gene is TRBD2 (6 bases). From germline, CDR1 is SGDLS and CDR2 YYNGEE. The CDR3 runs to 15 residues. Trimming pared 4 bases from V and 6 bases from J, leaving 16 bases between. The DNA for the CDR3 is TGTGCCAGCAGCCAGACTAGTACATCCCCCGGGGAGCTGTTTTTT. It is translated as CASSQTSTSPGELFF.

This chain joins TRBV6-6 and TRBJ2-2; D is possibly TRBD1 (5 bases). Germline V gene sequence: CDR1 MNHNY, CDR2 SVGAGI (reference sequence). Trimming shortened V by 5 bases and J by 2 bases, and 12 bases separated the two germline ends. This CDR3 is 15 amino acids long. The CDR3 loop is CASSAPDSNTGELFF. Written as DNA, the CDR3 is TGTGCCAGCAGTGCCCCAGACAGCAACACCGGGGAGCTGTTTTTT.

This chain links TRBV6-1 with TRBJ1-1; TRBD1 matches 7 bases. The CDR3 runs to 14 residues. V lost 11 bases to trimming and J lost 0 bases; unmatched junction nucleotides: 9. Per germline, CDR1 MNHNS and CDR2 SASEGT. The CDR3 sequence is CACKLDRMNTEAFF. DNA of the CDR3: TGTGCCTGTAAGTTGGACAGGATGAACACTGAAGCTTTCTTT.

The rearrangement uses TRBV25-1 and TRBJ2-7; 11 nucleotides match TRBD2. With 3 bases clipped from V and 0 bases from J, the junction kept 4 bases outside the gene matches. Germline V gene lookup returns CDR1 MGHDK and CDR2 SYGVNS. CDR3 length: 16 amino acids. Here the CDR3 DNA reads TGTGCCAGCAGTGACTCTAGCGGGGGGCCCTCCTACGAGCAGTACTTC. Amino acids: CASSDSSGGPSYEQYF.

The chain joins TRBV5-1 to TRBJ1-5; 7 bases align to TRBD1. The CDR3 is 14 amino acids. The trim removed 2 bases at V and 4 bases at J, leaving 3 bases unmatched. The germline CDR1 and CDR2 sequences are SGHRS and YFSETQ. CDR3 sequence reads: CASSLGTVNQPQHF. CDR3 coding DNA: TGCGCCAGCAGCTTAGGGACAGTGAATCAGCCCCAGCATTTT.

In regard to this clone: Germline is not matched at one junction end, which may reflect a read error. J is TRBJ2-1 and V is TRBV7-9, with 9 bases aligning to TRBD2. Germline CDR1 and CDR2: SEHNR and FQNEAQ (reference sequence). CDR3 length: 14 amino acids. CDR3: CSSSPPGLAHEQFF. DNA for the CDR3: TGTTCCAGCAGCCCTCCGGGACTAGCCCATGAGCAGTTCTTC.